Listed here are 19 T cell receptor beta chains from one sample, sequenced in a study of T cell changes during pregnancy in multiple sclerosis. Profiled with immunoSEQ multiplex PCR; TCRdb holds only in-frame clones, not every one. The data hold about 80,000 clones, with roughly 91% observed a single time. This material consisted of peripheral blood, taken after pregnancy. The receptor set was obtained from a female donor in good health, enrolled as a control in a pregnancy study.

The chain joins TRBV4-1 to TRBJ2-7; 8 bases align to TRBD2. CDR3 size: 15 residues. Germline-derived CDR1 and CDR2 are MGHRA and YSYEKL. J gave up 3 bases and V 3 bases, and 7 bases lay outside the gene matches. CDR3 residues: CASSQFSGNGYEQYF. The CDR3 DNA reads as TGCGCCAGCAGCCAGTTTAGCGGGAACGGCTACGAGCAGTACTTC.

The gene calls are TRBV4-2 and TRBJ2-3; weak D call: TRBD2 (6 bases). V lost 1 base and J 11 bases, leaving 16 bases between the germline ends. Germline CDR1 is LGHNA and CDR2 is YNFKEQ. The CDR3 covers 14 residues. CDR3 sequence: CASSQAVGGEGQYF. CDR3 in DNA: TGTGCCAGCAGCCAAGCAGTCGGCGGGGAAGGGCAGTATTTT.

The chain has TRBV5-1 and TRBJ2-1; D might be TRBD1 (6 bases). The CDR3 sequence is 16 residues long. V shed 6 bases and J shed 9 bases, with 25 bases lying between them. Germline-derived CDR1 and CDR2 are SGHRS and YFSETQ. This CDR3 is CASTQNPGHKSGEQFF. CDR3 nucleotides: TGCGCCAGCACCCAAAACCCGGGACACAAGTCAGGTGAGCAGTTCTTC.

The J gene is TRBJ2-3, the V gene TRBV18; weak D call: TRBD2 (6 bases). The CDR3 totals 15 residues. Trimming removed 3 bases at V and 2 bases at J, with 12 bases between. The germline V gene has CDR1 KGHSH and CDR2 LQKENI. This CDR3 reads CASSPRTKATDTQYF. The CDR3 coding sequence is TGTGCCAGCTCACCCCGGACTAAAGCCACAGATACGCAGTATTTT.

The rearrangement joins TRBV14 to TRBJ2-1; the match to TRBD1 covers 9 bases. Germline trimming cut 1 base from V and 8 bases from J; bases unmatched to any gene: 3. Germline CDR1 reads SGHDN; CDR2 reads FVKESK. CDR3 length: 14 amino acids. This chain's CDR3 is CASSQGWTGDEQFF. CDR3 in DNA: TGTGCCAGCAGCCAAGGTTGGACAGGGGATGAGCAGTTCTTC.

The chain has TRBV10-1 and TRBJ2-1; D ambiguous. V dropped 5 bases and J dropped 14 bases, with 13 bases sitting between them. The CDR3 extends over 11 amino acids. In germline, CDR1 is WNHNN, CDR2 SYGVQD (reference sequence). The DNA of the CDR3 is TGCGCCAGCAGTACTGGCTGCGAGGAGTTCTTC. Protein product: CASSTGCEEFF.

This sequence joins TRBV21-1 and TRBJ1-2; the D call of TRBD1 is as the table states it, not checked on the DNA. TRBV21-1 is designated a pseudogene. The CDR3 covers 15 residues. The CDR3 nucleotides are TGTGCCAGCAGCAAAAAGAGGACAGTTCCCTATGGCTACACCTTC. Residues: CASSKKRTVPYGYTF.

This clone was recorded a few times. The genes are TRBV16 and TRBJ1-1; TRBD1 agrees at 9 bases. Trimming at V came to 4 bases and at J to 5 bases, leaving 14 bases not matched to a gene. The CDR3 has 17 residues. CDR1 and CDR2 from the germline V gene are KGHSY and FQNENV. CDR3 DNA sequence: TGTGCCAGCAGCCCTACCACAGGGGGCACTGGGAAAACTGAAGCTTTCTTT. This encodes CASSPTTGGTGKTEAFF.

This clone was detected only a few times. This chain links TRBV7-9 with TRBJ1-1, with D perhaps TRBD1 (5 bases). CDR1 SEHNR and CDR2 FQNEAQ come from the germline V gene (reference sequence). The CDR3 spans 12 residues. Trimming removed 4 bases at V and 13 bases at J, with 16 bases between. CDR3 in DNA: TGTGCCAGCAGCTCCCGGGACTTGTGGGTTTTCTTT. Its translation: CASSSRDLWVFF.

CDR3 amino acids: CAISESEETQYF. In DNA form, the CDR3 reads TGTGCCATCAGTGAATCGGAGGAGACCCAGTACTTC. The chain links TRBV10-3 to TRBJ2-5; D is undetermined. Germline V gene sequence: CDR1 ENHRY, CDR2 SYGVKD. CDR3 length: 12 residues. V was trimmed by 3 bases and J by 5 bases, leaving 7 bases between them.

Concerning this clone: Mismatch with germline at one junction end may stem from a read error. This rearrangement joins TRBV30 to TRBJ2-5, with D unclear. The CDR3 is 11 amino acids. CDR1 is GTSNPN and CDR2 is SVGIG in the germline V gene (reference sequence). The CDR3 coding sequence is TGTGCCTGGAGTCACCAAGAGGCCCAGTACTTC. Protein product: CAWSHQEAQYF. The entire variable domain, with the rest obtained from reference TRBV30 and TRBJ2-5, is as follows: SQTIHQWPATLVQPVGSPLSLECTVEGTSNPNLYWYRQAAGRGLQLLFYSVGIGQISSEVPQNLSASRPQDRQFILSSKKLLLSDSGFYLCAWSHQEAQYFGPGTRLLVL.

This CDR3 is CASSEGWATDTQYF. In nucleotides, the CDR3 is TGCGCCAGCAGCGAGGGTTGGGCCACAGATACGCAGTATTTT. The chain is built from TRBV5-1 and TRBJ2-3; possibly TRBD2 for D (5 bases). CDR3 length: 14 residues. V was clipped by 4 bases and J by 2 bases, with 11 bases between them. Germline lookup yields CDR1 SGHRS and CDR2 YFSETQ.

In DNA form, the CDR3 reads TGTGCCAGCCAACGTAGCGGGAGACTGGGCACAGATACGCAGTATTTT. The encoded protein is CASQRSGRLGTDTQYF. This rearrangement joins TRBV7-2 to TRBJ2-3; 9 bases map to TRBD2. Looked up from germline, CDR1 is SGHTA and CDR2 is FQGNSA. The CDR3 is made up of 16 amino acids. With V trimmed by 8 bases and J by 1 base, 10 bases remained unmatched.

V is TRBV9 and J is TRBJ2-7, with D possibly matching TRBD1 (5 bases). The V gene's germline CDR1 is SGDLS and CDR2 YYNGEE. The germline V and J ends were trimmed by 0 bases and 3 bases, with 13 bases remaining between them. This CDR3 spans 15 amino acids. CDR3 coding DNA: TGTGCCAGCAGCGTAGAAGGTCAGGGATTCTACGAGCAGTACTTC. Its translation is CASSVEGQGFYEQYF.

The J gene is TRBJ1-5, the V gene TRBV18; 7 nucleotides align to TRBD1. Trimming cost V 3 bases and J 4 bases; bases outside gene matches: 3. Germline CDR1 is KGHSH and CDR2 is LQKENI. The CDR3 extends over 14 amino acids. The CDR3 sequence is CASSPSTGNQPQHF. The CDR3 DNA follows: TGTGCCAGCTCACCCTCGACAGGGAATCAGCCCCAGCATTTT. The full variable domain, its missing parts supplied by reference TRBV18 and TRBJ1-5, is NAGVMQNPRHLVRRRGQEARLRCSPMKGHSHVYWYRQLPEEGLKFMVYLQKENIIDESGMPKERFSAEFPKEGPSILRIQQVVRGDSAAYFCASSPSTGNQPQHFGDGTRLSIL.

CDR3 loop: CASRYPAATGLFF. Written as DNA, the CDR3 is TGTGCCAGCAGATATCCGGCTGCGACAGGTCTCTTCTTC. The rearrangement uses TRBV28 and TRBJ2-1, with a tentative D call TRBD1 (6 bases). This CDR3 region has 13 residues. Trimming took 6 bases from V and 16 from J, leaving 22 bases between them. The germline V gene encodes CDR1 MDHEN and CDR2 SYDVKM.

This clone was seen once. The CDR3 sequence: CASSGRIGTGGEKLFF. CDR3 nucleotides: TGTGCCAGCAGCGGCCGGATCGGGACAGGCGGAGAAAAACTGTTTTTT. V is TRBV9 and J is TRBJ1-4, with 8 bases that match TRBD1. The length of the CDR3 is 16 residues. Germline V gene data show CDR1 as SGDLS and CDR2 as YYNGEE. V lost 3 bases to trimming and J lost 8 bases; unmatched junction nucleotides: 12.

V and J are TRBV10-2 and TRBJ2-3; D is uncertain. Germline V gives CDR1 WSHSY, CDR2 SAAADI. V lost 2 bases, J lost 3 bases, and 6 bases lay in between. The CDR3 loop spans 13 amino acids. In DNA, the CDR3 is TGCGCCAGCAGTGAGGCTAGAACAGATACGCAGTATTTT. It yields the protein CASSEARTDTQYF.

This clone appeared a single time. This chain joins TRBV15 and TRBJ2-1; D perhaps matches TRBD2 (5 bases). V was cut by 0 bases and J by 6 bases, with 15 bases left in between. Germline lookup yields CDR1 LNHNV and CDR2 YYDKDF (reference sequence). This CDR3 is built from 16 residues. The CDR3 DNA reads as TGTGCCACCAGCAGAGATGCTGCTTTGGCGGGCAATGAGCAGTTCTTC. Translated: CATSRDAALAGNEQFF.